This T cell receptor beta chain comes out of a study of radiotherapy plus CTLA-4 blockade in lung cancer. Across the study: Among all patients, around 19% showed objective responses, while 30% to 35% had disease control.

Whole-study findings and limits: Strongest reported response predictors: early blood clone changes and post-radiation interferon-beta. TCR clones originating in tumors grew in number in blood after radiotherapy plus ipilimumab.

This clone appeared a single time. Its antigen is still unknown. Method: immunoSEQ multiplex PCR; TCRdb's copy keeps in-frame clones and lacks some. Of approximately 89,000 clones listed, about 78% are singletons. The CDR3 loop spans 14 amino acids. The germline V gene encodes CDR1 LNHDA and CDR2 SQIVND (reference sequence). The ends were cut back, 2 bases at V and 5 bases at J, with 12 bases in the middle. Alongside CTLA-4 blockade with ipilimumab, patients with chemo-refractory metastatic non-small-cell lung cancer received focal radiation. The J gene is TRBJ2-5, the V gene TRBV19, with a weak D call TRBD2 (6 bases). The source was peripheral blood, collected from a patient treated with radiotherapy plus ipilimumab. The receptor was derived from a human donor with non-small cell lung cancer who had a partial response to radiotherapy plus ipilimumab. Some clones in this sample may be carry-over from other donors' samples. This CDR3 reads CASSIQGGSETQYF. As DNA, the CDR3 is TGTGCCAGTAGTATACAGGGAGGTTCGGAGACCCAGTACTTC. The variable domain in full, with the rest retrieved from reference TRBV19 and TRBJ2-5, is DGGITQSPKYLFRKEGQNVTLSCEQNLNHDAMYWYRQDPGQGLRLIYYSQIVNDFQKGDIAEGYSVSREKKESFPLTVTSAQKNPTAFYLCASSIQGGSETQYFGPGTRLLVL.